These T cell receptor beta chains were read from a single sample in a study of blood T cells in healthy people across ages. TCRdb recomputed calls from the 5' RACE reads with MiXCR, one row per CDR3 protein. Of around 800,000 distinct CDR3 sequences in the sample, 25% to 30% were seen once. This same sample was also part of a study on T cells of mothers and their children.

The sequenced sample was blood. The receptors come from a boy aged 5-17 years in good health. Each CDR3 is given with its conserved first and last residue. The D gene is left open where the match is weak. Clone size appears in some rows only: once, few, many, or a class for an expanded clone.

CDR3: CATSDSAGASTDTQYF; DNA: TGTGCCACCAGTGATTCGGCTGGCGCAAGCACAGATACGCAGTATTTT; J: TRBJ2-3; size: -; V: TRBV24-1; D: -
CDR3: CSAGKGEETQYF; DNA: TGCAGTGCTGGGAAAGGGGAAGAGACCCAGTACTTC; J: TRBJ2-5; size: -; V: TRBV20-1; D: -
CDR3: CASTLSGGNYGYTF; DNA: TGTGCCAGCACCCTATCGGGGGGTAACTATGGCTACACCTTC; J: TRBJ1-2; size: few; V: TRBV7-8; D: -
CDR3: CASSATSTRTPGKNIQYF; DNA: TGTGCCAGCAGCGCAACCTCGACTAGGACCCCGGGCAAAAACATTCAGTACTTC; J: TRBJ2-4; size: few; V: TRBV7-7; D: -
CDR3: CASSRRGQTQYF; DNA: TGTGCCAGCAGTCGCAGGGGCCAGACCCAGTACTTC; J: TRBJ2-5; size: few; V: TRBV27; D: -
CDR3: CASSPGDRPNGYTF; DNA: TGTGCCAGCAGTCCCGGGGACAGACCTAATGGCTACACCTTC; J: TRBJ1-2; size: few; V: TRBV12-3/TRBV12-4; D: TRBD1
CDR3: CASSRRAGTGERFF; DNA: TGTGCCAGCAGCCGCAGGGCGGGGACCGGGGAGCGGTTTTTT; J: TRBJ2-2; size: few; V: TRBV7-2; D: -
CDR3: CASNMNGNQPQHF; DNA: TGTGCCAGTAATATGAATGGCAATCAGCCCCAGCATTTT; J: TRBJ1-5; size: few; V: TRBV6-6; D: -
CDR3: CASSPRTSSYNEQFF; DNA: TGTGCCAGCAGTCCCAGAACTAGCTCCTACAATGAGCAGTTCTTC; J: TRBJ2-1; size: many; V: TRBV6-6; D: -
CDR3: CASSLALGGGNTEAFF; DNA: TGTGCCAGCAGCTTAGCGCTGGGGGGCGGGAACACTGAAGCTTTCTTT; J: TRBJ1-1; size: few; V: TRBV7-9; D: -
CDR3: CASSLGQIPYEQYF; DNA: TGTGCCAGCAGCTTAGGACAGATACCCTACGAGCAGTACTTC; J: TRBJ2-7; size: -; V: TRBV7-3; D: -
CDR3: CASSLVGQGAGETQYF; DNA: TGTGCCAGCAGCTTAGTTGGACAGGGGGCGGGAGAGACCCAGTACTTC; J: TRBJ2-5; size: few; V: TRBV7-2; D: TRBD1
CDR3: CASSIYGEDGYNEQFF; DNA: TGTGCCAGTAGTATATACGGGGAAGATGGTTACAATGAGCAGTTCTTC; J: TRBJ2-1; size: few; V: TRBV19; D: -
CDR3: CSARQGYSNQPQHF; DNA: TGCAGTGCTAGGCAGGGATATAGCAATCAGCCCCAGCATTTT; J: TRBJ1-5; size: -; V: TRBV20-1; D: -
CDR3: CASSKRDRVSYEQYF; DNA: TGTGCCAGCAGCAAAAGGGACAGGGTCTCCTACGAGCAGTACTTC; J: TRBJ2-7; size: few; V: TRBV21-1; D: -
CDR3: CATHGGGLLLGEQYF; DNA: TGTGCCACTCACGGGGGAGGGCTCCTCCTGGGTGAGCAGTACTTC; J: TRBJ2-7; size: few; V: TRBV28; D: TRBD2
CDR3: CSARDPSDYGYTF; DNA: TGCAGTGCTAGAGATCCCTCTGACTATGGCTACACCTTC; J: TRBJ1-2; size: -; V: TRBV20-1; D: -
CDR3: CASSYRVNIQYF; DNA: TGTGCCAGCAGCTACAGGGTGAACATTCAGTACTTC; J: TRBJ2-4; size: few; V: TRBV13; D: -
CDR3: CASSLMSPSGNTIYF; DNA: TGTGCCAGCAGCTTAATGAGCCCCTCTGGAAACACCATATATTTT; J: TRBJ1-3; size: -; V: TRBV5-5; D: -
CDR3: CASSFLGVGNTIYF; DNA: TGTGCCAGCAGTTTCCTGGGGGTAGGAAACACCATATATTTT; J: TRBJ1-3; size: few; V: TRBV12-3/TRBV12-4; D: -
CDR3: CASSTSGQLNQPQHF; DNA: TGTGCCAGCAGCACCTCGGGACAGCTCAATCAGCCCCAGCATTTT; J: TRBJ1-5; size: -; V: TRBV7-9; D: TRBD1
CDR3: CSAKLAGSVTYNEQFF; DNA: TGCAGTGCTAAACTAGCGGGGTCTGTAACCTACAATGAGCAGTTCTTC; J: TRBJ2-1; size: once; V: TRBV20-1; D: TRBD2
CDR3: CSATDTQPYEQYF; DNA: TGCAGTGCTACGGACACCCAGCCCTACGAGCAGTACTTC; J: TRBJ2-7; size: few; V: TRBV20-1; D: -
CDR3: CASSQGTGAREQYF; DNA: TGTGCCAGCAGTCAAGGGACAGGTGCTCGGGAGCAGTACTTC; J: TRBJ2-7; size: -; V: TRBV6-5; D: TRBD1
CDR3: CASSPSGGGFSGANVLTF; DNA: TGCGCCAGCAGCCCCTCGGGAGGGGGCTTCTCTGGGGCCAACGTCCTGACTTTC; J: TRBJ2-6; size: -; V: TRBV5-1; D: -
CDR3: CASSLSPVGGELFF; DNA: TGTGCCAGCAGTTTGTCCCCCGTCGGGGGGGAGCTGTTTTTT; J: TRBJ2-2; size: few; V: TRBV28; D: -
CDR3: CASSYLGAGGRNSYNEQFF; DNA: TGTGCCAGCAGTTACCTAGGGGCGGGGGGACGAAATTCCTACAATGAGCAGTTCTTC; J: TRBJ2-1; size: -; V: TRBV6-5; D: TRBD2
CDR3: CASSLAGQGLYEQYF; DNA: TGCGCCAGCAGCTTGGCGGGACAGGGCCTCTACGAGCAGTACTTC; J: TRBJ2-7; size: few; V: TRBV5-1; D: TRBD1
CDR3: CASRWVNTEAFF; DNA: TGTGCCAGCCGGTGGGTGAACACTGAAGCTTTCTTT; J: TRBJ1-1; size: -; V: TRBV12-3/TRBV12-4; D: -
CDR3: CATSRAGTVDYEQYF; DNA: TGTGCCACCAGCAGAGCGGGGACAGTGGACTACGAGCAGTACTTC; J: TRBJ2-7; size: -; V: TRBV15; D: TRBD1
CDR3: CASSLGEGHTGELFF; DNA: TGTGCCAGCAGCTTGGGGGAGGGACACACCGGGGAGCTGTTTTTT; J: TRBJ2-2; size: few; V: TRBV5-5; D: TRBD2
CDR3: CASGDSSGDEQFF; DNA: TGTGCCTCAGGGGACAGTTCGGGGGATGAGCAGTTCTTC; J: TRBJ2-1; size: -; V: TRBV10-3; D: -
CDR3: CASSFTGTVAKNIQYF; DNA: TGTGCCAGCAGTTTCACCGGGACTGTAGCCAAAAACATTCAGTACTTC; J: TRBJ2-4; size: many; V: TRBV28; D: -
CDR3: CSAPSGTSVSYEQYF; DNA: TGCAGTGCGCCGTCCGGGACTAGCGTATCCTACGAGCAGTACTTC; J: TRBJ2-7; size: -; V: TRBV20-1; D: TRBD2
CDR3: CATRWAENTEAFF; DNA: TGTGCCACCCGATGGGCGGAGAACACTGAAGCTTTCTTT; J: TRBJ1-1; size: few; V: TRBV25-1; D: -
CDR3: CASITGTGVAKNIQYF; DNA: TGTGCCAGTATTACCGGGACAGGGGTAGCCAAAAACATTCAGTACTTC; J: TRBJ2-4; size: few; V: TRBV6-1; D: TRBD1
CDR3: CASSLGQGTNEKLFF; DNA: TGCGCCAGCAGCTTAGGACAGGGAACTAATGAAAAACTGTTTTTT; J: TRBJ1-4; size: -; V: TRBV5-1; D: TRBD1
CDR3: CASSRMPTGGNTEAFF; DNA: TGTGCCAGCAGCCGAATGCCGACAGGGGGGAACACTGAAGCTTTCTTT; J: TRBJ1-1; size: -; V: TRBV27; D: TRBD1
CDR3: CASSYRRGAKTEAFF; DNA: TGTGCCAGCAGTTACCGCAGGGGCGCGAAAACTGAAGCTTTCTTT; J: TRBJ1-1; size: -; V: TRBV28; D: -
CDR3: CACLGQGSFEAFF; DNA: TGTGCCTGTTTGGGACAGGGTTCTTTTGAAGCTTTCTTT; J: TRBJ1-1; size: -; V: TRBV30; D: TRBD1
CDR3: CASMGAEAFF; DNA: TGTGCCAGCATGGGGGCTGAAGCTTTCTTT; J: TRBJ1-1; size: few; V: TRBV2; D: -